Sequencing of this T cell receptor (beta chain) was carried out in a study of blood T cell repertoires in COVID-19. The wider study: T cells, B-cell-depleted T cells, or PBMCs supplied cDNA or gDNA.

Using immunoSEQ multiplex PCR, the repertoire was profiled, and TCRdb retains in-frame clones only, with some absent. The table records some 190,000 clones, about 82% of them present only once. Per germline, CDR1 SNHLY and CDR2 FYNNEI. Germline trimming cut 6 bases from V and 4 bases from J; bases unmatched to any gene: 8. The CDR3 loop spans 14 amino acids. Cohort placement rested on clinical history that participants reported themselves. Sequencing was performed on PBMCs or T cells enriched from blood (not recorded which). The clonotype comes from a man aged 40-49 years with acute COVID-19. This chain links TRBV2 with TRBJ1-2, with TRBD1 matching over 7 bases. For the CDR3, the DNA is TGTGCCAGCAGCGGAGACAGGGTGGCCTATGGCTACACCTTC. This codes for CASSGDRVAYGYTF. The complete variable domain, with remaining parts taken from reference TRBV2 and TRBJ1-2, reads EPEVTQTPSHQVTQMGQEVILRCVPISNHLYFYWYRQILGQKVEFLVSFYNNEISEKSEIFDDQFSVERPDGSNFTLKIRSTKLEDSAMYFCASSGDRVAYGYTFGSGTRLTVV.